Here is one T cell receptor beta chain with its context. Its specific antigen is unknown. No base-level quality is on record; no much larger clone is a single base apart. To sequence the TCRbeta CDR3 region, genomic DNA was isolated from the sorted cells. TCRbeta CDR3 regions were sequenced using the immunoSEQ Assay. This immuneACCESS table, as held by TCRdb, lists in-frame sequences with V and J called but not all clones. Of the missing ones, under half trace to an unresolved V gene in checked studies; the others have no known cause. This sample comprises just under 65,000 clones, about four fifths of them detected only once. The ten largest clonotypes hold more than 8% of the sample. The trial excluded patients who had a history of autoimmune disease or were on systemic immunosuppression. In every dose cohort, peripheral blood was drawn for TCR sequencing at baseline, cycle 4 day 1, and cycle 7 day 1. The samples were taken from a phase I, first-in-human, multicenter, open-label dose-escalation trial of ivuxolimab. Adults with locally advanced or metastatic head and neck squamous cell, hepatocellular, melanoma or renal cell carcinoma were enrolled in the trial. CD4+ and CD8+ T cells were sorted separately from peripheral blood before TCR sequencing.

The sample originates from a study of OX40 agonist ivuxolimab in advanced cancers. Regarding the complete study: The costimulatory receptor OX40 (CD134) was targeted by ivuxolimab, a fully human IgG2 agonistic monoclonal antibody. Intravenous ivuxolimab was administered to patients every 2 weeks at six dose levels: 0.01, 0.1, 0.3, 1.5, 3 and 10 mg/kg. The paper covers the monotherapy dose-escalation part of the phase I ivuxolimab trial, which included N ≈ 57 patients. Partial responses occurred in three dose-escalation patients, of whom one had hepatocellular carcinoma and two had cutaneous melanoma. Peripheral TCRbeta sequencing was intended to test whether TCR sequence diversity was altered and clonal T-cell expansion was caused by ivuxolimab. The dose-escalation cohort was roughly 83% male with a mean age of approximately 60 years, ranging from about 23 to 85. Prior anti-PD-1, anti-PD-L1 or anti-CTLA-4 therapy was permitted, and checkpoint inhibitors had been received by 40% to 50% of dose-escalation patients. Of the roughly 52 dose-escalation patients, hepatocellular carcinoma was present in about 19, melanoma in approximately 15, renal cell carcinoma in 9 and head and neck cancer in 9. Overall results and qualifications from the work: In partial responders in the 0.1-3.0 mg/kg groups, normalized peripheral clonal expansion was found to be among the lowest, especially among CD8+ T cells. Low levels of normalized T-cell clonal expansion were also shown by some nonresponding patients. At doses of 0.1 to 3.0 mg/kg, clonal expansion of both CD4+ and CD8+ T cells in blood was seen between baseline and week 6. Antigen specificity was not determined for the clonally expanded peripheral T cells. After ivuxolimab, CD8+ T cells had more expanded clones than CD4+ T cells on average.

Taken from the germline V gene, the CDR1 and CDR2 loops are SGHTA and FQGNSA. Trimming accounts for 3 bases at V and 3 bases at J, while the number of junction bases matched to no gene is 1. The CDR3 starts with the cysteine, ends with the phenylalanine, and has 13 residues. Just CDR3 DNA is preserved here, 39 bases in frame from base 1. Sequenced here: CD4+ or CD8+ T cells sorted from blood, sampled in a trial of the OX40 agonist ivuxolimab. The chain was built from TRBV7-2 and TRBJ1-1, and TRBD1 matches 7 of the central bases. This receptor was obtained from an adult with an advanced solid tumor such as melanoma, head and neck, liver or kidney cancer. The CDR3 in this case is CASSLTGYTEAFF. The nucleotide sequence reads TGTGCCAGCAGCTTGACAGGGTACACTGAAGCTTTCTTT.